This entry describes one T cell receptor (beta chain). Its target is unknown. The source of the sample is a study of cytomegalovirus exposure and HLA in healthy donors. A multiplex PCR was run with 60 Vbeta primers and 13 Jbeta primers. Method: immunoSEQ multiplex PCR; TCRdb's copy keeps in-frame clones and lacks some. This table holds 100,000 to 120,000 clones, about 80% found once. Overall study results and limits: No immune exposure information besides CMV serostatus was available. What a later analysis reportedly showed was that an Asian-associated ancestry cluster had fewer N-insertions than the approximately 700-donor mean. Association of approximately 18,000 TCR beta sequences with HLA alleles was found at 0.05 false discovery rate in a later analysis.

CDR3 length equals 13 residues. Germline V lookup: CDR1 SGDLS, CDR2 YYNGEE. The V and J ends lost 8 bases and 8 bases, in that order; junction bases with no gene match: 7. This TCR came from a man in his thirties or forties in good health and CMV-seropositive. Sequencing was performed on PBMCs. The V call is TRBV9, the J call TRBJ1-6, with 7 positions matching TRBD1. DNA of the CDR3: TGTGCCAGTAGTGGACAGGAGGATTCACCCCTCCACTTT. It specifies CASSGQEDSPLHF.